The 26 T cell receptor beta chains below come from one sample, sequenced in a study of shared clonotypes between healthy human individuals. Libraries were prepared by immunoSEQ multiplex PCR; TCRdb keeps only in-frame clonotypes and omits some of them. The sample carries fewer than 700,000 clones, approximately 96% recorded once. CD45RO-negative CD8 cells positively selected for CCR7 made up the naive population, which excluded terminally differentiated effector memory CD45RA+ cells. Sequenced input: naive CD8+ T cells sorted from blood. All receptors come from a woman aged 25-40 years in good health.

This chain joins TRBV5-1 and TRBJ2-7; D not resolved. The germline CDR1 and CDR2 sequences are SGHRS and YFSETQ. V dropped 3 bases and J dropped 5 bases, with 12 bases sitting between them. The CDR3 sequence is 13 residues long. CDR3 nucleotides: TGCGCCAGCAGCTCCACGCTGGTCCACGAGCAGTACTTC. Protein sequence: CASSSTLVHEQYF.

This chain joins TRBV5-6 and TRBJ2-7, with TRBD1 matching 9 bases. The CDR3 runs to 15 residues. CDR1 is SGHDT, CDR2 YYEEEE, per germline. V shed 3 bases and J 6 bases; nucleotides not matched to a gene: 10. CDR3 sequence: CASSSLGEGQGEQYF. In DNA, the CDR3 is TGTGCCAGCAGCTCTCTGGGGGAGGGACAGGGCGAGCAGTACTTC.

The chain couples TRBV11-2 to TRBJ2-7, with D uncertain. CDR1 and CDR2 (germline): SGHAT, FQNNGV. V was pared by 2 bases and J by 4 bases, with 3 bases between. This CDR3 region has 11 residues. CDR3 loop: CASSLMYEQYF. The CDR3 bases are TGTGCCAGCAGCTTAATGTACGAGCAGTACTTC.

This clone showed up just once. The same CDR3 arises from other DNA sequences in this sample as well. The CDR3 nucleotides read TGTGCCAGCAGGCCAGGGACAGGGCACGAGCAGTACTTC. This codes for CASRPGTGHEQYF. This chain connects TRBV27 to TRBJ2-7; 9 nucleotides match TRBD1. The germline CDR1 and CDR2 sequences are MNHEY and SMNVEV (reference sequence). V trimming: 6 bases; J trimming: 5 bases; junction bases outside the gene matches: 5. The CDR3 covers 13 residues.

The chain carries TRBV29-1 and TRBJ2-1; D not certain. CDR3 length: 11 residues. V was pared by 5 bases and J by 5 bases, with 7 bases between. Germline-derived CDR1 and CDR2 are SQVTM and ANQGSEA. CDR3 loop: CSVSLDNEQFF. CDR3 DNA sequence: TGCAGCGTTTCTCTTGACAATGAGCAGTTCTTC.

The rearrangement uses TRBV5-1 and TRBJ2-1; D call uncertain. The V end lost 1 base, the J end lost 8 bases, and 7 bases lay between the germline ends. In germline, CDR1 is SGHRS, CDR2 YFSETQ. The CDR3 is 12 residues long. Written as DNA, the CDR3 is TGCGCCAGCAGCTTGAAGTACGATGAGCAGTTCTTC. Its protein product is CASSLKYDEQFF.

V usage is TRBV29-1 and J usage is TRBJ2-5, with D possibly TRBD2 on 5 matching bases. Trimming removed 7 bases at V and 5 bases at J, with 23 bases between. Germline assignment: CDR1 SQVTM and CDR2 ANQGSEA. CDR3 length: 15 amino acids. The CDR3 reads CSASNGLLKEETQYF. CDR3 coding DNA: TGCAGCGCTTCGAACGGACTCCTGAAAGAGGAGACCCAGTACTTC.

The genes are TRBV28 and TRBJ2-1; 13 nucleotides match TRBD2. The CDR3 is 15 residues long. The V gene end was trimmed by 6 bases and the J gene end by 8 bases; junction bases not matched to a gene: 7. Germline CDR1 is MDHEN and CDR2 is SYDVKM. The CDR3 reads CASSGTSGIGDEQFF. The CDR3, as DNA: TGTGCCAGCAGCGGGACTAGCGGGATCGGGGATGAGCAGTTCTTC. Full variable domain (remainder filled in from reference TRBV28 and TRBJ2-1): DVKVTQSSRYLVKRTGEKVFLECVQDMDHENMFWYRQDPGLGLRLIYFSYDVKMKEKGDIPEGYSVSREKKERFSLILESASTNQTSMYLCASSGTSGIGDEQFFGPGTRLTVL.

The chain recombines TRBV6-1 with TRBJ1-5; the D is unclear. The V and J ends lost 2 bases and 1 base respectively, with 9 bases between them. This CDR3 has 15 amino acids. Germline loops: CDR1 MNHNS, CDR2 SASEGT. CDR3 bases: TGTGCCAGCAGTGAATTGATGACGAGCAATCAGCCCCAGCATTTT. The encoded protein is CASSELMTSNQPQHF.

This chain uses TRBV27 with TRBJ2-3, with 10 bases aligning to TRBD1. The V gene end was trimmed by 6 bases and the J gene end by 1 base; junction bases not matched to a gene: 4. This CDR3 region has 15 residues. CDR1 and CDR2 (germline): MNHEY, SMNVEV (reference sequence). The DNA for the CDR3 is TGTGCCAGCAGAGTAGGGACAGGGGGCACAGATACGCAGTATTTT. Residues: CASRVGTGGTDTQYF.

With regard to this clone: Other DNA variants within this sample encode the same CDR3. The chain links TRBV5-1 to TRBJ2-7; 8 bases are shared with TRBD1. The CDR3 sequence is 14 residues long. Germline trimming cut 4 bases from V and 4 bases from J; bases unmatched to any gene: 7. Germline loops: CDR1 SGHRS, CDR2 YFSETQ. The CDR3 loop is CASSLGQGGYEQYF. In DNA form, the CDR3 reads TGCGCCAGCAGCCTAGGACAGGGTGGGTACGAGCAGTACTTC.

The genes are TRBV13 and TRBJ1-5; a possible D gene is TRBD1 (5 bases). Looked up from germline, CDR1 is PRHDT and CDR2 is FYEKMQ (reference sequence). V shed 4 bases and J shed 1 base, with 8 bases lying between them. This CDR3 has 14 residues. CDR3 coding DNA: TGTGCCAGCAGCTACCGGGACAGCAATCAGCCCCAGCATTTT. Protein product: CASSYRDSNQPQHF.

The rearrangement joins TRBV27 to TRBJ2-7; TRBD2 aligns across 7 bases. CDR3 length: 15 residues. Germline CDR1 and CDR2: MNHEY and SMNVEV (reference sequence). Unmatched junction bases numbered 10, after V lost 6 bases and J lost 2 bases. CDR3 in DNA: TGTGCCAGCAGCTCATCTAGCGGAATAACCTACGAGCAGTACTTC. This translates into CASSSSSGITYEQYF.

The rearrangement links TRBV30 to TRBJ1-4; D is undetermined. The length of the CDR3 is 12 residues. V shed 5 bases and J shed 7 bases, with 11 bases lying between them. The germline V gene encodes CDR1 GTSNPN and CDR2 SVGIG (reference sequence). The CDR3: CAWAGGAEKLFF. Here the CDR3 DNA reads TGTGCCTGGGCGGGTGGCGCTGAAAAACTGTTTTTT.

This clone was counted a few times. This chain joins TRBV19 and TRBJ2-7; 9 bases are shared with TRBD2. From germline, CDR1 is LNHDA and CDR2 SQIVND (reference sequence). This CDR3 has 15 amino acids. Trimming took 5 bases from V and 4 from J; bases not matched to a gene: 9. The CDR3 region is CASSPVGLAPYEQYF. CDR3 in DNA: TGTGCCAGTAGTCCGGTCGGACTAGCGCCGTACGAGCAGTACTTC.

V usage is TRBV2 and J usage is TRBJ2-3; 15 bases align to TRBD2. The length of the CDR3 is 20 residues. The trim removed 2 bases at V and 0 bases at J, leaving 9 bases unmatched. Germline lookup yields CDR1 SNHLY and CDR2 FYNNEI. The CDR3 spells CASSEWDSGTSGGSTDTQYF. The CDR3 bases are TGTGCCAGCAGTGAATGGGACAGTGGGACTAGCGGGGGGAGCACAGATACGCAGTATTTT.

The J gene is TRBJ2-5, the V gene TRBV14; D not resolved. The end of the DNA is better explained by TRBJ2-7, so the J call may be wrong. Germline loops: CDR1 SGHDN, CDR2 FVKESK. The CDR3 is made up of 11 amino acids. The chain's CDR3 is CASSHWGEQYF. The CDR3 region has the DNA TGTGCCAGCAGCCACTGGGGCGAGCAGTACTTC.

In regard to this clone: At one end the junction does not follow the germline gene, possibly because of a read error. This chain joins TRBV6-5 and TRBJ1-2; no definite D call. The germline CDR1 and CDR2 sequences are MNHEY and SVGAGI. This CDR3 region has 13 residues. The CDR3 protein is CASSDSPPYGYTF. In DNA, the CDR3 is TGTGCCAGCAGTGACTCACCGCCATATGGCTACACCTTC.

The chain couples TRBV9 to TRBJ1-1; D unclear. The germline gives CDR1 SGDLS, CDR2 YYNGEE. Trimming took 0 bases from V and 5 from J, leaving 11 bases between them. This CDR3 region has 14 residues. The CDR3 region has the DNA TGTGCCAGCAGCGTAGGGGTCACCCCGACTGAAGCTTTCTTT. Translated: CASSVGVTPTEAFF.

The rearrangement joins TRBV5-3 to TRBJ1-5; D is unresolved. TRBV5-3 is filed as an ORF, its function uncertain. The CDR3 has 13 amino acids. The V and J ends lost 5 bases and 0 bases respectively, with 6 bases between them. The CDR3 bases are TGTGCCAGAAGGCCAGATAGCAATCAGCCCCAGCATTTT. Protein: CARRPDSNQPQHF.

The chain recombines TRBV9 with TRBJ1-1, with D perhaps TRBD1 (5 bases). In germline, CDR1 is SGDLS, CDR2 YYNGEE. V was shortened by 3 bases and J by 3 bases, with 15 bases between the two germline ends. The CDR3 covers 15 residues. Written as DNA, the CDR3 is TGTGCCAGCAGCGCTGAAGGGGAGTCGTACACTGAAGCTTTCTTT. Translation gives CASSAEGESYTEAFF.

The chain recombines TRBV19 with TRBJ2-5, with TRBD2 as a possible D gene (6 bases). V lost 1 base and J lost 11, with 8 bases in between. This CDR3 is 11 amino acids long. The germline gives CDR1 LNHDA, CDR2 SQIVND (reference sequence). CDR3 nucleotides: TGTGCCAGTAGTATAGGCGGGGAGCAGTACTTC. This encodes CASSIGGEQYF.

The CDR3 DNA is TGTGCCAGCACCGATTCATCCCGGGGACAGTGGGTCGAGCAGTACTTC. Its protein is CASTDSSRGQWVEQYF. This rearrangement joins TRBV13 to TRBJ2-7; 7 bases align to TRBD1. This CDR3 contains 16 residues. Trimming at V came to 7 bases and at J to 6 bases, leaving 18 bases not matched to a gene. From germline, CDR1 is PRHDT and CDR2 FYEKMQ (reference sequence).

The rearrangement links TRBV28 to TRBJ1-5, with D unclear. The ends were cut back, 1 base at V and 3 bases at J, with 10 bases in the middle. The CDR3 length is 15 residues. In germline, CDR1 is MDHEN, CDR2 SYDVKM. In nucleotides, the CDR3 is TGTGCCAGCAGTTTATTAATGGCATCCAATCAGCCCCAGCATTTT. Translated, it gives CASSLLMASNQPQHF. The full variable domain, its missing parts supplied by reference TRBV28 and TRBJ1-5, is DVKVTQSSRYLVKRTGEKVFLECVQDMDHENMFWYRQDPGLGLRLIYFSYDVKMKEKGDIPEGYSVSREKKERFSLILESASTNQTSMYLCASSLLMASNQPQHFGDGTRLSIL.

V usage is TRBV28 and J usage is TRBJ1-5; tentatively, D is TRBD1 (5 bases). The germline V and J ends were trimmed by 6 bases and 5 bases, with 20 bases remaining between them. Germline values: CDR1 MDHEN, CDR2 SYDVKM. This CDR3 has 16 amino acids. The DNA of the CDR3 is TGTGCCAGCAGGTCCGACACCCCAGGGCCTTATCAGCCCCAGCATTTT. As protein: CASRSDTPGPYQPQHF.

This clone was observed once. The CDR3 loop reads CASSHLIEAITYEQYF. CDR3 DNA: TGTGCCAGCAGCCACCTTATAGAAGCGATTACCTACGAGCAGTACTTC. The V gene is TRBV4-2, the J gene TRBJ2-7; D gene uncertain. V gave up 3 bases and J gave up 2 bases, with 17 bases separating them. This CDR3 spans 16 amino acids. Per germline, CDR1 LGHNA and CDR2 YNFKEQ.